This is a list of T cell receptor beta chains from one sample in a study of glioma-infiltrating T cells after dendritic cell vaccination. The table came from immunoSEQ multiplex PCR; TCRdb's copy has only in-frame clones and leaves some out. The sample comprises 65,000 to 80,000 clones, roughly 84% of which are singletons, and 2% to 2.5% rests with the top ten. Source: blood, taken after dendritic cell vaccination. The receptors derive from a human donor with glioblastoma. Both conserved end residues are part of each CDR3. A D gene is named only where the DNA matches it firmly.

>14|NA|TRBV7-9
CASSSYRAKNIQYF
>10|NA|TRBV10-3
CASGLGELFF
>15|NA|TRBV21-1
CASTTTGTGPYEQYF
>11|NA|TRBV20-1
CSAPGAGELFF
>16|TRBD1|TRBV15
CATSRTPGQGDNEQFF
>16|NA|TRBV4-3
CASSHKIRLEDNEQFF
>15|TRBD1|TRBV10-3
CAISRGQGEIIEAFF
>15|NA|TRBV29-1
CSVPPPGGRVGGYTF
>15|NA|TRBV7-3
CASSLTASDLYEQYF
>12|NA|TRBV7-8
CASGGTDYEQYF
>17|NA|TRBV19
CASSIVGTSVSGNTIYF
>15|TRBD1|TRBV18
CASLKGDSLNEKLFF
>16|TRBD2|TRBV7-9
CASSGRTSGNYNEQFF
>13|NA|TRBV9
CASSAGVQETQYF
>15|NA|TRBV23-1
CASSQKYGQGITQYF
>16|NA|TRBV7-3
CASSPRVPPFAETQYF
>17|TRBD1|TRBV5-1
CASSPFLRQGSYNEQFF
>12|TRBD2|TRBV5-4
CASSLAGEEQYF
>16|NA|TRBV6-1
CASSEAVGAGTGELFF
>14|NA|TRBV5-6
CASSFLASTDTQYF
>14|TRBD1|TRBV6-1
CASSPAGGLHGYTF
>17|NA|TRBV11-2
CASSLRSQGRGSDTQYF
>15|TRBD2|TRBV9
CASSVLAGEGETQYF
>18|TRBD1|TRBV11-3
CASSLNRGTLTNTGELFF
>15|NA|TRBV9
CASSARGTPSHEQYF
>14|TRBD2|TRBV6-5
CAISASGIYNEQFF
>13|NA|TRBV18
CASSPQGNTEAFF
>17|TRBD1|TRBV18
CASSPSMTGLRTDTQYF
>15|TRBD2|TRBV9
CASSVGGLGYDEQFF
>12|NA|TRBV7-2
CASGGTDYEQYF
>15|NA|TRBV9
CASTPQGQGNSPLHF
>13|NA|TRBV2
CASRVTGPNEQFF
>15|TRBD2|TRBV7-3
CASSPGTNSYNEQFF
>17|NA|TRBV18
CASSPEPRARVYSEAFF
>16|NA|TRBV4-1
CASSQSPPGTNEKLFF
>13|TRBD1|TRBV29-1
CSVGTGGGNTIYF
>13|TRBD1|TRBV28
CASSGQVYNEQFF
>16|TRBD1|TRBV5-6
CASSPLGQGVNTEAFF